A selection of T cell receptor beta chains follows, all from one sample in a study of T cells in Graves' hyperthyroidism and ophthalmopathy. TCRdb reprocessed the multiplex PCR reads via MiXCR and lists one record per CDR3 protein. This table holds 600,000 or so distinct CDR3 sequences, around 15% found once. The sequencing sample was made of blood. The receptors were sampled from a woman in her 30s with Graves' hyperthyroidism. The CDR3 runs from the conserved cysteine through the conserved F or W. A D gene is named only where the DNA matches it firmly. The size field is filled for only some rows; it gives once, few, many or a size class.

j_gene: TRBJ2-7
d_gene: -
abundance: few
v_gene: TRBV4-3
CDR3aa: CASSHDIPSYERYF
CDR3nt: TGCGCCAGCAGTCACGACATTCCTTCCTACGAGCGGTACTTC

j_gene: TRBJ2-7
d_gene: -
abundance: many
v_gene: TRBV20-1
CDR3aa: CSARQHQGAYEQYF
CDR3nt: TGCAGTGCTAGACAACATCAAGGGGCCTACGAGCAGTACTTC

j_gene: TRBJ2-7
d_gene: TRBD2
abundance: few
v_gene: TRBV9
CDR3aa: CASSPRPGSGGYEQYF
CDR3nt: TGTGCCAGCAGCCCGCGCCCAGGGAGCGGGGGCTACGAGCAGTACTTC

j_gene: TRBJ1-2
d_gene: -
abundance: few
v_gene: TRBV5-6
CDR3aa: CASSVYTGWDGYTF
CDR3nt: TGTGCCAGCAGCGTTTATACAGGGTGGGATGGCTACACCTTC

j_gene: TRBJ2-2
d_gene: TRBD2
abundance: -
v_gene: TRBV4-1
CDR3aa: CASSPGLAGRTGELFF
CDR3nt: TGCGCCAGCAGCCCGGGACTAGCGGGTAGGACCGGGGAGCTGTTTTTT

j_gene: TRBJ2-1
d_gene: -
abundance: -
v_gene: TRBV10-3
CDR3aa: CAISESGSSYNEQFF
CDR3nt: TGTGCCATCAGTGAGTCTGGGAGCTCCTACAATGAGCAGTTCTTC

j_gene: TRBJ2-6
d_gene: -
abundance: -
v_gene: TRBV7-2
CDR3aa: CASNAYGANVLTF
CDR3nt: TGTGCCAGCAACGCTTATGGGGCCAACGTCCTGACTTTC

j_gene: TRBJ2-7
d_gene: TRBD2
abundance: many
v_gene: TRBV7-2
CDR3aa: CASSPTGREEQYF
CDR3nt: TGTGCCAGCAGCCCTACCGGGCGGGAGGAGCAGTACTTC

j_gene: TRBJ2-1
d_gene: -
abundance: many
v_gene: TRBV7-2
CDR3aa: CASSPDGAYNEQFF
CDR3nt: TGTGCCAGCAGCCCGGACGGAGCCTACAATGAGCAGTTCTTC

j_gene: TRBJ2-5
d_gene: TRBD2
abundance: -
v_gene: TRBV4-1
CDR3aa: CASSKPGLSQETQYF
CDR3nt: TGCGCCAGCAGCAAGCCGGGACTATCCCAAGAGACCCAGTACTTC

j_gene: TRBJ2-7
d_gene: -
abundance: many
v_gene: TRBV25-1
CDR3aa: CASSETGYSYEQYF
CDR3nt: TGTGCCAGCAGTGAAACGGGGTACTCCTACGAGCAGTACTTC

j_gene: TRBJ2-1
d_gene: TRBD2
abundance: many
v_gene: TRBV20-1
CDR3aa: CSASGLGGNEQFF
CDR3nt: TGCAGTGCTAGCGGACTGGGGGGGAATGAGCAGTTCTTC

j_gene: TRBJ2-3
d_gene: -
abundance: many
v_gene: TRBV29-1
CDR3aa: CSVVRGTDTQYF
CDR3nt: TGCAGCGTTGTTCGCGGGACAGATACGCAGTATTTT

j_gene: TRBJ2-1
d_gene: -
abundance: many
v_gene: TRBV6-2/TRBV6-3
CDR3aa: CASTEGLLYNEQFF
CDR3nt: TGTGCCAGCACCGAGGGACTGTTATACAATGAGCAGTTCTTC

j_gene: TRBJ2-7
d_gene: -
abundance: many
v_gene: TRBV15
CDR3aa: CATSRDPKGIFTIEQYF
CDR3nt: TGTGCCACCAGCAGAGATCCAAAGGGGATATTTACTATCGAGCAGTACTTC

j_gene: TRBJ1-1
d_gene: -
abundance: -
v_gene: TRBV2
CDR3aa: CASELGRETEAFF
CDR3nt: TGTGCCAGCGAACTGGGTAGGGAGACTGAAGCTTTCTTT

j_gene: TRBJ2-7
d_gene: -
abundance: many
v_gene: TRBV7-8
CDR3aa: CASSFGRGDYEQYF
CDR3nt: TGTGCCAGCAGCTTCGGCAGGGGAGACTACGAGCAGTACTTC

j_gene: TRBJ2-5
d_gene: -
abundance: many
v_gene: TRBV28
CDR3aa: CASADTTKETQYF
CDR3nt: TGTGCCAGCGCTGACACAACGAAAGAGACCCAGTACTTC